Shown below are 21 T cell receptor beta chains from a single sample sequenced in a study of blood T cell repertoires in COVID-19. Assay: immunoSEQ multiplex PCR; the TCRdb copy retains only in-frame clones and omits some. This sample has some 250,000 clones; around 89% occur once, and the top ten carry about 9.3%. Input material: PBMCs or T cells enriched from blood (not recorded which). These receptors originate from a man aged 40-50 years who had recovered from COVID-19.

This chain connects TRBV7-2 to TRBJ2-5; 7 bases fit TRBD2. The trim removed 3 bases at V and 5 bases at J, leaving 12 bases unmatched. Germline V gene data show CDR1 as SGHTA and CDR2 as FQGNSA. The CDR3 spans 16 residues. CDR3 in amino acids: CASSFRRGRSGETQYF. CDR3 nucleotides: TGTGCCAGCAGCTTCAGGCGCGGGAGATCGGGGGAGACCCAGTACTTC. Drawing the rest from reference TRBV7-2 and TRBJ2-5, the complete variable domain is GAGVSQSPSNKVTEKGKDVELRCDPISGHTALYWYRQSLGQGLEFLIYFQGNSAPDKSGLPSDRFSAERTGGSVSTLTIQRTQQEDSAVYLCASSFRRGRSGETQYFGPGTRLLVL.

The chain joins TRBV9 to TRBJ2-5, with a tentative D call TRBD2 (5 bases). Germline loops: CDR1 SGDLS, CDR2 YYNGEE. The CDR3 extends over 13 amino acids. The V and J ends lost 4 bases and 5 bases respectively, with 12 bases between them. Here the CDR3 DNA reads TGTGCCAGCAGCCCCCCTAGCTTGGAGACCCAGTACTTC. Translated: CASSPPSLETQYF.

The CDR3 DNA follows: TGTGCCAGCAGTGACTCGGGAGCGGGAGACTTGGACGAGCAGTACTTC. Translated: CASSDSGAGDLDEQYF. The chain combines TRBV6-4 with TRBJ2-7, with 8 bases fitting TRBD2. CDR3 size: 16 residues. Germline V gene data show CDR1 as MRHNA and CDR2 as SNTAGT. The ends lost 0 bases at V and 5 bases at J; junction bases unmatched: 9.

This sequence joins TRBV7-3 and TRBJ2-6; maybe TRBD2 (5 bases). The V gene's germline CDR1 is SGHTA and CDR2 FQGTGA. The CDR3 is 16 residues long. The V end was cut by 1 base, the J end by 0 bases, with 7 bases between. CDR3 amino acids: CASSLRGSSGANVLTF. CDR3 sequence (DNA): TGTGCCAGCAGCTTAAGAGGGTCCTCTGGGGCCAACGTCCTGACTTTC.

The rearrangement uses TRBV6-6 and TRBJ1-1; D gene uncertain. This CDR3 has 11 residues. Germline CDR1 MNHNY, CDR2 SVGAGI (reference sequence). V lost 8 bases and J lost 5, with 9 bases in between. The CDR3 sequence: CASLLTTEAFF. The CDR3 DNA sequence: TGTGCCAGCCTCTTAACAACTGAAGCTTTCTTT.

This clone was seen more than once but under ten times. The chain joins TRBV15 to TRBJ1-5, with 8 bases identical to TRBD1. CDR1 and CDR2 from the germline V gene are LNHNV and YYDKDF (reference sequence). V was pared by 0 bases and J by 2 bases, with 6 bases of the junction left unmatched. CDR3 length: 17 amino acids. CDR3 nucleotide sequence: TGTGCCACCAGCAGAGAATGGGGGACAGGCGGCAATCAGCCCCAGCATTTT. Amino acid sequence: CATSREWGTGGNQPQHF.

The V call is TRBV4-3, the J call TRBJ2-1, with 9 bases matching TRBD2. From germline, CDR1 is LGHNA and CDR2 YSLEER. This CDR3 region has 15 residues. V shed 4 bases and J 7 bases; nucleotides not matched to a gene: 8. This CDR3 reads CASSPGGLAENEQFF. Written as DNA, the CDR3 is TGCGCCAGCAGCCCTGGGGGACTAGCTGAGAATGAGCAGTTCTTC.

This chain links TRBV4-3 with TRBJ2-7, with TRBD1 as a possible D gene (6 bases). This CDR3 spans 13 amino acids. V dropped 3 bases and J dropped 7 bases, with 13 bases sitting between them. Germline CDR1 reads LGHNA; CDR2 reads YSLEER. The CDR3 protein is CASSHGTMGEQYF. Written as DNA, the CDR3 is TGCGCCAGCAGCCACGGGACAATGGGGGAGCAGTACTTC.

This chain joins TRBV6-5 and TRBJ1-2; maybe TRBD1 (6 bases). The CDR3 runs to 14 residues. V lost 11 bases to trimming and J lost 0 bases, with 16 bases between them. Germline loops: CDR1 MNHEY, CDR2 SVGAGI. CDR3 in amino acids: CAAREGGTNYGYTF. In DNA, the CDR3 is TGTGCCGCCCGAGAGGGGGGGACTAACTATGGCTACACCTTC.

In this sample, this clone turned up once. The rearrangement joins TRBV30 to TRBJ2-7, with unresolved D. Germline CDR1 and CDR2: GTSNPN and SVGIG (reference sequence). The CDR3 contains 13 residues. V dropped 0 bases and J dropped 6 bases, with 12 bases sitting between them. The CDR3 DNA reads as TGTGCCTGGAGTGTGGGCAGGTCGTTCGAGCAGTACTTC. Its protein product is CAWSVGRSFEQYF.

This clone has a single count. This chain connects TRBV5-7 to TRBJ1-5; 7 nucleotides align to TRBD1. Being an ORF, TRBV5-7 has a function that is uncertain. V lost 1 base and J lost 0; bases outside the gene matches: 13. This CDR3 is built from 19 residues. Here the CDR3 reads CASSLYLGGPLYSNQPQHF. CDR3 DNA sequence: TGTGCCAGCAGCTTGTATTTAGGGGGCCCCCTTTATAGCAATCAGCCCCAGCATTTT.

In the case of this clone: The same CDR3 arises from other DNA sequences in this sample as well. The CDR3 sequence: CASSLGGGSSYEQYF. The CDR3 DNA sequence: TGTGCCAGCAGCTTAGGCGGTGGAAGCTCCTACGAGCAGTACTTC. V is TRBV7-2 and J is TRBJ2-7, with unresolved D. Trimming cost V 1 base and J 0 bases, with 10 bases left between them. Germline V gives CDR1 SGHTA, CDR2 FQGNSA. CDR3 size: 15 residues.

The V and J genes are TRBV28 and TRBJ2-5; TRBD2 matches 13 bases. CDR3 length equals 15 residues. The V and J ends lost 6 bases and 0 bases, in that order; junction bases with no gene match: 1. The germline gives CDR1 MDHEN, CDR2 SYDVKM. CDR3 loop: CASRTSGGYQETQYF. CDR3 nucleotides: TGTGCCAGCAGGACTAGCGGGGGGTACCAAGAGACCCAGTACTTC. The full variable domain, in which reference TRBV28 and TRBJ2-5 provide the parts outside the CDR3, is DVKVTQSSRYLVKRTGEKVFLECVQDMDHENMFWYRQDPGLGLRLIYFSYDVKMKEKGDIPEGYSVSREKKERFSLILESASTNQTSMYLCASRTSGGYQETQYFGPGTRLLVL.

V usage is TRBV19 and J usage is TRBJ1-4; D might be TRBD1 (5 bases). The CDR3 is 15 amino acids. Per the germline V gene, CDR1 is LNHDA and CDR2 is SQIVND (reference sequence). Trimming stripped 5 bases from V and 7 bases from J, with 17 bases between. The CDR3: CASSGGFWGGEKLFF. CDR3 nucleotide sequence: TGTGCCAGTAGTGGGGGGTTTTGGGGAGGTGAAAAACTGTTTTTT.

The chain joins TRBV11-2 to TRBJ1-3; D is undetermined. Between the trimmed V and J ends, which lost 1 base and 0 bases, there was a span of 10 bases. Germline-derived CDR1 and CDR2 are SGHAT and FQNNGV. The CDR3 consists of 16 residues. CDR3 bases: TGTGCCAGCAGCTTAGCTGTGTCGGGCTCTGGAAACACCATATATTTT. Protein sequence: CASSLAVSGSGNTIYF.

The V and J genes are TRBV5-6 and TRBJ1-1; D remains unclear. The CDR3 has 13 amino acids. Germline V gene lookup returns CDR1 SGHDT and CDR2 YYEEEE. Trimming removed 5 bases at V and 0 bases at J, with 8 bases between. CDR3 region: CASRNTLNTEAFF. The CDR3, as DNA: TGTGCCAGCAGAAATACATTGAACACTGAAGCTTTCTTT.

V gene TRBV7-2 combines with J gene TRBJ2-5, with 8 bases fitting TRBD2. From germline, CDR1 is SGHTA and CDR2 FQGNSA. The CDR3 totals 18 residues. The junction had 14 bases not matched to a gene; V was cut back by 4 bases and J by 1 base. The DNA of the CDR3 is TGTGCCAGCAGCTCTCCGATTTGGGTAGCGGGGACCCAAGAGACCCAGTACTTC. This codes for CASSSPIWVAGTQETQYF.

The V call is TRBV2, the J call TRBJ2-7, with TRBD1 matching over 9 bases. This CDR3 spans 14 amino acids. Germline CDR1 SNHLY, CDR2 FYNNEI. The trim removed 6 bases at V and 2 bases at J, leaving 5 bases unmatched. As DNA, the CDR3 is TGTGCCAGCAGGGAGGGACAGGGTCCCTACGAGCAGTACTTC. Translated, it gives CASREGQGPYEQYF.

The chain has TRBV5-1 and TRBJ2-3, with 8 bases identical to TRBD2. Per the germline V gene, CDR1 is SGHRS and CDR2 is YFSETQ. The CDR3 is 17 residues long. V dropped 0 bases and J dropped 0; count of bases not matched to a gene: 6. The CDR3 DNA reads TGCGCCAGCAGCTTGGATCCACTAGCGGCTAGCACAGATACGCAGTATTTT. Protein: CASSLDPLAASTDTQYF.

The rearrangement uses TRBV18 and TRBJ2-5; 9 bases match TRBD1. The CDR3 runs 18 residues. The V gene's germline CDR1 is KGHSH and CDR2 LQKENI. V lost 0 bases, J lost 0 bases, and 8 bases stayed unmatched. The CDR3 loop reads CASSPPAWTGVHQETQYF. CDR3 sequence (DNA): TGTGCCAGCTCACCACCGGCCTGGACAGGGGTCCACCAAGAGACCCAGTACTTC.

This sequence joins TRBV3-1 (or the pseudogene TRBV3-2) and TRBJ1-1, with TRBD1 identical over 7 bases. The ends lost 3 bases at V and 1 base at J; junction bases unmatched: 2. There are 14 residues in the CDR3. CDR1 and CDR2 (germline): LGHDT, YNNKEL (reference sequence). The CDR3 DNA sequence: TGTGCCAGCAGCCAGGGACAGCAGAACACTGAAGCTTTCTTT. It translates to CASSQGQQNTEAFF.